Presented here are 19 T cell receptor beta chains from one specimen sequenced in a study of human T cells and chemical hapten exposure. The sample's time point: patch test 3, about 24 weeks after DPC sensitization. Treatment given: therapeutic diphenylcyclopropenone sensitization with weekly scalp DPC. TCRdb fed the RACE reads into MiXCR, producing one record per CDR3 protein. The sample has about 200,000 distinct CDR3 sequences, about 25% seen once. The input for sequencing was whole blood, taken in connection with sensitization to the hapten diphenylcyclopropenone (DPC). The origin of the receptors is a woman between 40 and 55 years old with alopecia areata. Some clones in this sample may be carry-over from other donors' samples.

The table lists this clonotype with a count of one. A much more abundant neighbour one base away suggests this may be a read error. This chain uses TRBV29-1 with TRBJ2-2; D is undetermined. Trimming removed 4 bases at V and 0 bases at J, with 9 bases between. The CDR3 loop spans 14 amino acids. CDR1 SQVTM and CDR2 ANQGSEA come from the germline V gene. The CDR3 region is CSVGLATNTGELFF. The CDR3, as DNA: TGCAGCGTTGGGTTAGCCACGAACACCGGGGAGCTGTTTTTT.

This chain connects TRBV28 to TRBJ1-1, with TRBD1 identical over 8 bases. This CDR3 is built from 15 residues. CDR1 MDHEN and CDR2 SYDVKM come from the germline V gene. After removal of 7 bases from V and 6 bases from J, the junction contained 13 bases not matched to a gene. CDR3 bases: TGTGCCAGCAATCCCAGGGGGCGCGGGCAACCTGAAGCTTTCTTT. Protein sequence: CASNPRGRGQPEAFF.

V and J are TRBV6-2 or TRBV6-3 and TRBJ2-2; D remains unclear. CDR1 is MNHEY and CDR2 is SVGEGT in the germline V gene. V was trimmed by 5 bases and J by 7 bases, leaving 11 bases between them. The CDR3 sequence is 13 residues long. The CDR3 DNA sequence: TGTGCCAGCAGTCCTGCCGGTCTCGGGGAGCTGTTTTTT. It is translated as CASSPAGLGELFF.

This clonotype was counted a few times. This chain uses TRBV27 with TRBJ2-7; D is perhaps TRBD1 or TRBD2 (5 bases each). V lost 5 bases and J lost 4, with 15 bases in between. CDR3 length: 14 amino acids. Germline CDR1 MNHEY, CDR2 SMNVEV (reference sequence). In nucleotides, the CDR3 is TGTGCCAGCAGTCCCCCGGGGCTCGGGTACGAGCAGTACTTC. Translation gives CASSPPGLGYEQYF.

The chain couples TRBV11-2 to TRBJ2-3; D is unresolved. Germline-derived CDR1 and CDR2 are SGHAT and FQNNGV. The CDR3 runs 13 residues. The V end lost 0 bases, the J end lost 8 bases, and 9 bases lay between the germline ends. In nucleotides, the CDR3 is TGTGCCAGCAGCTTAGAAGTGGGCGGTACGCAGTATTTT. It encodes CASSLEVGGTQYF.

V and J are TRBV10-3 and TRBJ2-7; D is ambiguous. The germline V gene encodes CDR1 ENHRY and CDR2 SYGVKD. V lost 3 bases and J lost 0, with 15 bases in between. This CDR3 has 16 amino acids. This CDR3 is CAISDKPQMSSYEQYF. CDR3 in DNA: TGTGCCATCAGTGACAAACCCCAGATGAGCTCCTACGAGCAGTACTTC.

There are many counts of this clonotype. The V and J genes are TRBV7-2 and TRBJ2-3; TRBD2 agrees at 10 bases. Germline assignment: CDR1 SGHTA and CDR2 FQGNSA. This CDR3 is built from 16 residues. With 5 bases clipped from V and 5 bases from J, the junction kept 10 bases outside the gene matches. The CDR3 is CASSVALAGAGDTQYF. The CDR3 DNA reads TGTGCCAGCAGCGTCGCTCTAGCGGGAGCGGGAGATACGCAGTATTTT.

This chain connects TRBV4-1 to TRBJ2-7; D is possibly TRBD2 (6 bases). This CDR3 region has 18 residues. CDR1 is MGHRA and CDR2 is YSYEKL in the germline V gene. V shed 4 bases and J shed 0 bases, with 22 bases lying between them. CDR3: CASSRVDLGLSSSYEQYF. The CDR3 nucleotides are TGCGCCAGCAGCCGTGTCGACCTGGGACTGTCGAGCTCCTACGAGCAGTACTTC.

CDR3 residues: CASSLGGSDEQYF. CDR3 nucleotides: TGTGCCAGCAGTTTAGGGGGTAGTGACGAGCAGTACTTC. The gene calls are TRBV12-3 or TRBV12-4 and TRBJ2-7; no reliable D call. The CDR3 is 13 amino acids. Deletions cut 1 base from V and 5 bases from J, with 9 bases between.

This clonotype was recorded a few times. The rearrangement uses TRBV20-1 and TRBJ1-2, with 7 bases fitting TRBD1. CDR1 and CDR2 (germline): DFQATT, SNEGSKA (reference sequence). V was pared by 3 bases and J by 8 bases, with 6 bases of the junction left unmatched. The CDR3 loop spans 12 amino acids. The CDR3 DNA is TGCAGTGCTAGGGGACAGTCGGAGGGCTACACCTTC. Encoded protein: CSARGQSEGYTF.

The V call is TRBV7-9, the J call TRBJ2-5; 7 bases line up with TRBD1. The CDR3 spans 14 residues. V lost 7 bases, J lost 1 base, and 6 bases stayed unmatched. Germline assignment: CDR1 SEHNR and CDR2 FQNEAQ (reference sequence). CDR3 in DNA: TGTGCCAGCACAACACAGGGGCTCCAAGAGACCCAGTACTTC. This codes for CASTTQGLQETQYF.

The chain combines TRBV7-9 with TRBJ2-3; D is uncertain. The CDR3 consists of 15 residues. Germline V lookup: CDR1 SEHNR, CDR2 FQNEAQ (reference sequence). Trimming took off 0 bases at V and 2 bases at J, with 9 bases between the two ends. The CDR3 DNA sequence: TGTGCCAGCAGCTTAGCGGCCAAAACCACAGATACGCAGTATTTT. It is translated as CASSLAAKTTDTQYF.

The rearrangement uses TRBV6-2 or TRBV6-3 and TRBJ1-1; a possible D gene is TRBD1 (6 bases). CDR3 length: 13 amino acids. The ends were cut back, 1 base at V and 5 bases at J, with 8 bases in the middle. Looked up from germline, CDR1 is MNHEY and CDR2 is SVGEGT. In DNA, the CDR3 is TGTGCCAGCAGTTACTTTACAGGGACTGAAGCTTTCTTT. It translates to CASSYFTGTEAFF.

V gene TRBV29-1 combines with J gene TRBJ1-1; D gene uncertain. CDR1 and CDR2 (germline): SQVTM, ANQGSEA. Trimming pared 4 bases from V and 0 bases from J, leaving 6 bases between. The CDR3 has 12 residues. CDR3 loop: CSVVVMNTEAFF. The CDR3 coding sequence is TGCAGCGTTGTTGTTATGAACACTGAAGCTTTCTTT.

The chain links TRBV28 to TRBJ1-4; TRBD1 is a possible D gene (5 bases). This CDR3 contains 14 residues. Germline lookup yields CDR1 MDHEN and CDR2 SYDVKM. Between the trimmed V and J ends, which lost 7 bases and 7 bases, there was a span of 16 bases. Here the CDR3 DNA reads TGTGCCAGCATAGGGCATTCCGACAGTGAAAAACTGTTTTTT. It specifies CASIGHSDSEKLFF. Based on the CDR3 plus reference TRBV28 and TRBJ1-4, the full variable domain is DVKVTQSSRYLVKRTGEKVFLECVQDMDHENMFWYRQDPGLGLRLIYFSYDVKMKEKGDIPEGYSVSREKKERFSLILESASTNQTSMYLCASIGHSDSEKLFFGSGTQLSVL.

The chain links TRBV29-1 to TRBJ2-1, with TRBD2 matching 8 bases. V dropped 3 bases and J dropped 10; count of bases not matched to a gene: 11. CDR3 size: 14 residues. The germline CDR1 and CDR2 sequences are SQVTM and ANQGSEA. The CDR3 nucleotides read TGCAGCGTTGACTCTGCGGGGGGAGGGTCCGAGCAGTTCTTC. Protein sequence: CSVDSAGGGSEQFF.

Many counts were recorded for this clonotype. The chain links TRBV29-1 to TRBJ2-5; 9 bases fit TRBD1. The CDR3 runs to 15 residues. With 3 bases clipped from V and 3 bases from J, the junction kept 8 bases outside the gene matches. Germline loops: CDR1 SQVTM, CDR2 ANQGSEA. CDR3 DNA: TGCAGCGTTGAGACCTCACAGGGGGCCGAAGAGACCCAGTACTTC. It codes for CSVETSQGAEETQYF. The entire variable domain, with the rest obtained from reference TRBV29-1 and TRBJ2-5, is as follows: SAVISQKPSRDICQRGTSLTIQCQVDSQVTMMFWYRQQPGQSLTLIATANQGSEATYESGFVIDKFPISRPNLTFSTLTVSNMSPEDSSIYLCSVETSQGAEETQYFGPGTRLLVL.

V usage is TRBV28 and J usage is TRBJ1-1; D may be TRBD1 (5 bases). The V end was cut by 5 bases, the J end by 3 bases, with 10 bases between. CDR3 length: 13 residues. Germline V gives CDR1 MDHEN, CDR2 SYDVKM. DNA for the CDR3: TGTGCCAGCAGTCGGGGCGGGGACACTGAAGCTTTCTTT. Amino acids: CASSRGGDTEAFF.

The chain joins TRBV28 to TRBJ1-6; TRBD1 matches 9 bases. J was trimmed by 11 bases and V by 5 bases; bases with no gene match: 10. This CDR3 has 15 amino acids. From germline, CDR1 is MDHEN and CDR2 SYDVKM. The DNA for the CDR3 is TGTGCCAGCAGTACGTCCGGACAGGGGAGTCCACCCCTCCACTTT. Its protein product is CASSTSGQGSPPLHF.